This TCR beta chain comes out of a study of T cell repertoires in cytomegalovirus infection. For the study at large: Selected CMV epitopes included recently identified HLA-C-restricted ones as well as well-studied HLA-B-restricted ones. In public TCR beta signatures, there were indications of both CMV infection and matching HLA type.

Findings of the study overall: In two of eight donors, the top clonotype was HLA-C-restricted CMV-specific. People with CMV and the relevant HLA were identified by cumulative public TCR beta family frequency.

Comments on this clonotype: Antigen unknown.

The CDR3 consists of 20 residues. Germline V gene sequence: CDR1 MDHEN, CDR2 SYDVKM. V gave up 3 bases and J gave up 1 base; unmatched junction bases: 18. A single record per CDR3 protein comes from TCRdb applying MiXCR to the reads. This table holds hundreds of thousands of distinct CDR3 sequences, 25% to 30% found once. The sample consisted of cultured PBMCs, taken from culture after CMV antigen stimulation. The receptor's source is a human donor in good health (CMV status not recorded). Some clones in this sample may be carry-over from other donors' samples. The rearrangement links TRBV28 to TRBJ1-5; TRBD1 aligns across 7 bases. The CDR3 sequence: CASSLIELEKQGISNQPQHF. The CDR3 coding sequence is TGTGCCAGCAGTTTGATCGAACTGGAGAAACAGGGGATCAGCAATCAGCCCCAGCATTTT.